This T cell receptor (beta chain) was captured by sequencing in a study of T cell responses to AZD1222 COVID-19 vaccine. The data were produced by immunoSEQ multiplex PCR, yet TCRdb's version contains in-frame clones alone and is incomplete. The sample records around 100,000 clones, around nine tenths being singletons. In germline, CDR1 is LGHNA, CDR2 YSLEER. The V end lost 0 bases, the J end lost 0 bases, and 11 bases lay between the germline ends. This CDR3 is built from 16 residues. This chain links TRBV4-3 with TRBJ1-2, with D hard to call. The clonotype comes from an adult who received the AZD1222 COVID-19 vaccine. This specimen consisted of peripheral blood, obtained 28 days after the second AZD1222 dose. The CDR3 coding sequence is TGCGCCAGCAGCCAAGATCCCTCGGGTACTAACTATGGCTACACCTTC. This translates into CASSQDPSGTNYGYTF.